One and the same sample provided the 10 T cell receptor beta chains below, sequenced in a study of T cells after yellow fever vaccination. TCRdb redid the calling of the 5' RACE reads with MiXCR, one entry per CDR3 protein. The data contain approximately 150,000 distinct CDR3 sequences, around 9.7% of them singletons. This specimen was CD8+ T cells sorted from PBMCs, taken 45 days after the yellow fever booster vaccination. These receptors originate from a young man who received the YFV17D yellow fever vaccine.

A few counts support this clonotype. In nucleotides, the CDR3 is TGTGCCAGCAGTCGACAGGGGCTACAGGGCTACACCTTC. Its translation is CASSRQGLQGYTF. The V gene is TRBV6-2 or TRBV6-3, the J gene TRBJ1-2; 8 bases match TRBD1. Germline CDR1 and CDR2: MNHEY and SVGEGT. The V gene end was trimmed by 5 bases and the J gene end by 8 bases; junction bases not matched to a gene: 7. This CDR3 has 13 amino acids.

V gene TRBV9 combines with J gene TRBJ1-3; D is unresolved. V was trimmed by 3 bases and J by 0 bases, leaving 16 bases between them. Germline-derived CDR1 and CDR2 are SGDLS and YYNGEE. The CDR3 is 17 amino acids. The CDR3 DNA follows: TGTGCCAGCAGCGCTGATGGGAAACCCGCCTCTGGAAACACCATATATTTT. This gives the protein CASSADGKPASGNTIYF.

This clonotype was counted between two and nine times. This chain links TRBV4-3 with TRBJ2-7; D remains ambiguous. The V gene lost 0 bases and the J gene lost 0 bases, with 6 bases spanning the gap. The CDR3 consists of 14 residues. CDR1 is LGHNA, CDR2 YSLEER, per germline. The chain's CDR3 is CASSQEWSSYEQYF. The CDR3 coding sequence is TGCGCCAGCAGCCAAGAGTGGAGCTCCTACGAGCAGTACTTC.

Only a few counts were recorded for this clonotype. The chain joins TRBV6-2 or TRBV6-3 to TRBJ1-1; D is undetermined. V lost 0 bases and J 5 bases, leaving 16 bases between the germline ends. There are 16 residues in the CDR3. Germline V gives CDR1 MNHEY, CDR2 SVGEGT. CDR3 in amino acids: CASSYSNPARATEAFF. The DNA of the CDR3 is TGTGCCAGCAGTTACTCGAATCCGGCGAGAGCGACTGAAGCTTTCTTT.

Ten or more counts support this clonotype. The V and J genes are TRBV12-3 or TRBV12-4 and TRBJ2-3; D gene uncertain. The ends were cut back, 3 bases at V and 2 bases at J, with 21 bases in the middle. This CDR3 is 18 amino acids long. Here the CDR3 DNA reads TGTGCCAGCAGTTTTAGTAGGGAATACCTCGTAATCACAGATACGCAGTATTTT. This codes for CASSFSREYLVITDTQYF.

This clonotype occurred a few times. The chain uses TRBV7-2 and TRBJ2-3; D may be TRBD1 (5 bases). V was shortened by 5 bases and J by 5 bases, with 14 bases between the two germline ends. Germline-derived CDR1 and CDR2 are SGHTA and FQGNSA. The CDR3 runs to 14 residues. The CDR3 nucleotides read TGTGCCAGCAGCCCCCGACAGATTCAAGATACGCAGTATTTT. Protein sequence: CASSPRQIQDTQYF.

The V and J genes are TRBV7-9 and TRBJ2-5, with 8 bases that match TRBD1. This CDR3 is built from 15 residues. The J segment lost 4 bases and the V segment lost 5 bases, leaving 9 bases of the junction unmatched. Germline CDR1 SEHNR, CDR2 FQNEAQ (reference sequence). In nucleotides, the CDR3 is TGTGCCAGCAGCCCTCCGGAGGACAGGGCAGAGACCCAGTACTTC. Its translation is CASSPPEDRAETQYF.

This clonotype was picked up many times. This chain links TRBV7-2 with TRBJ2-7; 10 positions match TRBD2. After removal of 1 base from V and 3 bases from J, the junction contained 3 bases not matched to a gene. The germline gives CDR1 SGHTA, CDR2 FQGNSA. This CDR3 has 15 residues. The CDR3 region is CASSLVSSGGYEQYV. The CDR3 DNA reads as TGTGCCAGCAGCTTAGTATCTAGCGGGGGCTACGAGCAGTACGTC.

CDR3 DNA sequence: TGCGCCAGCAGCCAAAAGTCGCTAGCGGGGGGGCCAGCCGGGGAGCTGTTTTTT. Translated, it gives CASSQKSLAGGPAGELFF. The chain couples TRBV4-1 to TRBJ2-2; 12 bases map to TRBD2. V lost 2 bases and J lost 6; bases outside the gene matches: 10. This CDR3 has 18 residues. Germline V gene lookup returns CDR1 MGHRA and CDR2 YSYEKL.

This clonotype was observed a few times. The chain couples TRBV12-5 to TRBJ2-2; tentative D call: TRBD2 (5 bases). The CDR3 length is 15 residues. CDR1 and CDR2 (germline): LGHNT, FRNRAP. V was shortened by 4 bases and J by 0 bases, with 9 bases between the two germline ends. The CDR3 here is CASGSGNANTGELFF. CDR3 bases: TGTGCTAGTGGTTCGGGGAACGCGAACACCGGGGAGCTGTTTTTT.